A selection of T cell receptor beta chains follows, all from one sample in a study of shared clonotypes between healthy human individuals. The repertoire was sequenced with immunoSEQ multiplex PCR; TCRdb's copy has only in-frame clones and lacks some. The table records around 2.1 million clones, approximately 94% of them present only once. Material: naive CD4+ T cells sorted from blood. All receptors derive from a man aged 18 to 30 in good health. The CDR3 runs from the conserved cysteine through the conserved F or W. Each record gives: D gene, V gene, clone size, J gene, CDR3 protein, CDR3 DNA. A D gene is named only where the DNA matches it firmly. Only some rows state a clone size, as once, few, many or a class for expanded clones.

d_gene: -; v_gene: TRBV28; abundance: once; j_gene: TRBJ1-3; CDR3aa: CASSLAKRNTIYF; CDR3nt: TGTGCCAGCAGTTTAGCCAAGAGAAACACCATATATTTT
d_gene: -; v_gene: TRBV5-1; abundance: -; j_gene: TRBJ1-4; CDR3aa: CASSSTVSNEKLFF; CDR3nt: TGCGCCAGCAGCTCAACAGTGAGCAATGAAAAACTGTTTTTT
d_gene: TRBD1; v_gene: TRBV11-1; abundance: -; j_gene: TRBJ2-3; CDR3aa: CASSLGVPLTGPTDTQYF; CDR3nt: TGTGCCAGCAGCTTAGGCGTCCCCCTGACAGGGCCCACAGATACGCAGTATTTT
d_gene: -; v_gene: TRBV5-1; abundance: once; j_gene: TRBJ2-5; CDR3aa: CASSLGRGRETQYF; CDR3nt: TGCGCCAGCAGCTTGGGCAGGGGACGAGAGACCCAGTACTTC
d_gene: TRBD1; v_gene: TRBV5-1; abundance: -; j_gene: TRBJ2-7; CDR3aa: CASSLAGDRGPSYEQYF; CDR3nt: TGCGCCAGCAGCTTGGCCGGGGACAGGGGGCCGTCCTACGAGCAGTACTTC
d_gene: TRBD1; v_gene: TRBV5-1; abundance: -; j_gene: TRBJ1-1; CDR3aa: CASSSGTGENTEAFF; CDR3nt: TGCGCCAGCAGTTCCGGGACAGGAGAGAACACTGAAGCTTTCTTT
d_gene: -; v_gene: TRBV6-5; abundance: -; j_gene: TRBJ1-1; CDR3aa: CASSDTIEAFF; CDR3nt: TGTGCCAGCAGTGACACTATTGAAGCTTTCTTT
d_gene: -; v_gene: TRBV11-2; abundance: -; j_gene: TRBJ2-7; CDR3aa: CASSLDWPSASYEQYF; CDR3nt: TGTGCCAGCAGCTTAGATTGGCCTAGCGCGTCCTACGAGCAGTACTTC
d_gene: -; v_gene: TRBV30; abundance: -; j_gene: TRBJ1-5; CDR3aa: CAWTLPGRYNQPQHF; CDR3nt: TGTGCCTGGACCTTACCTGGGCGGTACAATCAGCCCCAGCATTTT
d_gene: -; v_gene: TRBV6-5; abundance: -; j_gene: TRBJ1-1; CDR3aa: CAVRRNTEAFF; CDR3nt: TGTGCCGTCAGGAGGAACACTGAAGCTTTCTTT
d_gene: TRBD1; v_gene: TRBV29-1; abundance: -; j_gene: TRBJ1-1; CDR3aa: CSVDRGGTEAFF; CDR3nt: TGCAGCGTTGACAGGGGGGGTACTGAAGCTTTCTTT
d_gene: -; v_gene: TRBV20-1; abundance: -; j_gene: TRBJ1-2; CDR3aa: CSARVAHGYTF; CDR3nt: TGCAGTGCTAGAGTAGCCCATGGCTACACCTTC
d_gene: -; v_gene: TRBV2; abundance: -; j_gene: TRBJ1-1; CDR3aa: CASSDRGLGEAFF; CDR3nt: TGTGCCAGCAGTGACAGGGGATTGGGTGAAGCTTTCTTT
d_gene: TRBD1; v_gene: TRBV28; abundance: few; j_gene: TRBJ1-2; CDR3aa: CASSVTGGYTF; CDR3nt: TGTGCCAGCAGCGTGACAGGGGGCTACACCTTC
d_gene: TRBD1; v_gene: TRBV7-2; abundance: -; j_gene: TRBJ2-1; CDR3aa: CASSSDRGRYNEQFF; CDR3nt: TGTGCCAGCAGTTCCGACAGGGGTCGCTACAATGAGCAGTTCTTC
d_gene: TRBD1; v_gene: TRBV11-2; abundance: -; j_gene: TRBJ1-3; CDR3aa: CASSLGTVSGNTIYF; CDR3nt: TGTGCCAGCAGCTTGGGGACAGTCTCTGGAAACACCATATATTTT
d_gene: -; v_gene: TRBV15; abundance: -; j_gene: TRBJ1-5; CDR3aa: CATSTVNQPQHF; CDR3nt: TGTGCCACCAGCACCGTGAATCAGCCCCAGCATTTT
d_gene: -; v_gene: TRBV28; abundance: -; j_gene: TRBJ1-4; CDR3aa: CASSSSSTNEKLFF; CDR3nt: TGTGCCAGCAGTTCCTCCTCAACTAATGAAAAACTGTTTTTT
d_gene: -; v_gene: TRBV5-5; abundance: once; j_gene: TRBJ2-4; CDR3aa: CASSSGTLPKNIQYF; CDR3nt: TGTGCCAGCAGCTCCGGGACTCTACCCAAAAACATTCAGTACTTC
d_gene: -; v_gene: TRBV4-1; abundance: once; j_gene: TRBJ2-3; CDR3aa: CASSQDGADTQYF; CDR3nt: TGCGCCAGCAGCCAAGACGGCGCAGATACGCAGTATTTT
d_gene: TRBD2; v_gene: TRBV5-1; abundance: -; j_gene: TRBJ2-7; CDR3aa: CASSKGTSGSYEQYF; CDR3nt: TGCGCCAGCAGCAAAGGGACTAGCGGGAGTTACGAGCAGTACTTC
d_gene: -; v_gene: TRBV19; abundance: -; j_gene: TRBJ1-1; CDR3aa: CASRTVFEAFF; CDR3nt: TGTGCCAGCCGGACAGTCTTTGAAGCTTTCTTT
d_gene: TRBD2; v_gene: TRBV7-2; abundance: -; j_gene: TRBJ2-7; CDR3aa: CASSLRTGLAPLAQHF; CDR3nt: TGTGCCAGCAGCTTACGGACGGGACTAGCTCCCCTAGCACAGCACTTC
d_gene: -; v_gene: TRBV28; abundance: -; j_gene: TRBJ1-4; CDR3aa: CASSLEPGSEKLFF; CDR3nt: TGTGCCAGCAGTTTAGAGCCAGGGTCCGAAAAACTGTTTTTT
d_gene: TRBD1; v_gene: TRBV30; abundance: -; j_gene: TRBJ1-3; CDR3aa: CAWSVGQGSSGNTIYF; CDR3nt: TGTGCCTGGAGTGTGGGACAGGGCAGCTCTGGAAACACCATATATTTT
d_gene: TRBD2; v_gene: TRBV10-3; abundance: -; j_gene: TRBJ2-7; CDR3aa: CATLAGGSYEQYF; CDR3nt: TGTGCCACCCTAGCGGGAGGTAGTTACGAGCAGTACTTC
d_gene: -; v_gene: TRBV4-1; abundance: -; j_gene: TRBJ2-1; CDR3aa: CASSRPPGSSYNEQFF; CDR3nt: TGCGCCAGCAGCCGCCCCCCGGGGAGCTCCTACAATGAGCAGTTCTTC
d_gene: TRBD1; v_gene: TRBV15; abundance: once; j_gene: TRBJ2-5; CDR3aa: CATSRDRGDRGVKETQYF; CDR3nt: TGTGCCACCAGCAGAGATCGAGGGGACAGGGGAGTAAAGGAGACCCAGTACTTC
d_gene: TRBD2; v_gene: TRBV2; abundance: -; j_gene: TRBJ2-7; CDR3aa: CASNAGTSSYEQYF; CDR3nt: TGTGCCAGCAATGCCGGGACTAGCTCCTACGAGCAGTACTTC
d_gene: -; v_gene: TRBV2; abundance: few; j_gene: TRBJ2-2; CDR3aa: CASSDYGELFF; CDR3nt: TGTGCCAGCAGTGACTACGGGGAGCTGTTTTTT
d_gene: -; v_gene: TRBV18; abundance: -; j_gene: TRBJ2-1; CDR3aa: CASSPRTAEQFF; CDR3nt: TGTGCCAGCTCACCACGGACAGCAGAGCAGTTCTTC
d_gene: TRBD1; v_gene: TRBV14; abundance: -; j_gene: TRBJ2-7; CDR3aa: CASSQEGRGPVGQYF; CDR3nt: TGTGCCAGCAGCCAAGAGGGCAGGGGGCCGGTAGGGCAGTACTTC
d_gene: TRBD1; v_gene: TRBV6-5; abundance: -; j_gene: TRBJ2-7; CDR3aa: CASSYSKTGKRYEQYF; CDR3nt: TGTGCCAGCAGTTACTCGAAGACAGGGAAGAGGTACGAGCAGTACTTC
d_gene: TRBD1; v_gene: TRBV29-1; abundance: once; j_gene: TRBJ1-2; CDR3aa: CSGGDRVDGYTF; CDR3nt: TGCAGCGGGGGGGACAGGGTAGATGGCTACACCTTC
d_gene: -; v_gene: TRBV27; abundance: -; j_gene: TRBJ1-6; CDR3aa: CASSATGSYNSPLHF; CDR3nt: TGTGCCAGCAGTGCAACAGGATCCTATAATTCACCCCTCCACTTT
d_gene: -; v_gene: TRBV6-6; abundance: -; j_gene: TRBJ2-7; CDR3aa: CASRGSYEQYF; CDR3nt: TGTGCCAGCCGGGGCTCCTACGAGCAGTACTTC
d_gene: -; v_gene: TRBV30; abundance: -; j_gene: TRBJ1-1; CDR3aa: CAWSTAGPTEAFF; CDR3nt: TGTGCCTGGAGTACGGCAGGGCCCACTGAAGCTTTCTTT